The rows below give T cell receptor beta chains drawn from one sample of a study of blood T cell repertoires in COVID-19. Assay: immunoSEQ multiplex PCR; the TCRdb copy retains only in-frame clones and omits some. The repertoire holds about 330,000 clones, more than 85% seen once, with about 18% in the top ten. Material for sequencing was PBMCs or T cells enriched from blood (not recorded which). Every receptor here comes from a woman in her 30s who had recovered from COVID-19. Each CDR3 is given with its conserved first and last residue. Fields, in order: D gene, V gene, clone size, J gene, CDR3 DNA, CDR3 protein. The D gene is left open where the match is weak. Where a row states a size, it is once, few, many or the class of an expanded clone; other rows omit it.

TRBD1	TRBV5-6	-	TRBJ1-5	TGTGCCAGCAGCTGGGGACAGGGGGATCAGCCCCAGCATTTT	CASSWGQGDQPQHF
TRBD1	TRBV5-1	-	TRBJ2-7	TGCGCCAGCAGCGTGGGACAGGGCTCTGACGAGCAGTACTTC	CASSVGQGSDEQYF
TRBD1	TRBV28	-	TRBJ1-5	TGTGCCAGCAGTACACAGGGGGCAGGGGATCAGCCCCAGCATTTT	CASSTQGAGDQPQHF
TRBD1	TRBV7-9	-	TRBJ1-5	TGTGCCAGCAGCCCTGGCCCCGGGACAGGGGGATATCAGCCCCAGCATTTT	CASSPGPGTGGYQPQHF
-	TRBV5-5	-	TRBJ1-3	TGTGCCAGCAGCCCGGCCGGCGGGGGATCTGGAAACACCATATATTTT	CASSPAGGGSGNTIYF
-	TRBV7-2	-	TRBJ2-5	TGTGCCAGCAGCTTAAGCTCAGGGGCAGGGAGTAGAGAGACCCAGTACTTC	CASSLSSGAGSRETQYF
-	TRBV5-1	-	TRBJ2-7	TGCGCCAGCAGCTTTGACAGCCGATCCTACGAGCAGTACTTC	CASSFDSRSYEQYF
-	TRBV2	once	TRBJ2-1	TGTGCCAGCTTCGTCGGAGACCACAATGAGCAGTTCTTC	CASFVGDHNEQFF
TRBD1	TRBV24-1	-	TRBJ1-5	TGTGCCACCAACAGGGGAAAAAATCAGCCCCAGCATTTT	CATNRGKNQPQHF
-	TRBV27	-	TRBJ2-5	TGTGCCAGCAGTTTAGGGCTAGCGGAGACCCAGTACTTC	CASSLGLAETQYF
-	TRBV4-1	-	TRBJ1-1	TGCGCCAGCAGCCAAGTGGGGCTCCGGACACCCTCCCGGGGGACTGAAGCTTTCTTT	CASSQVGLRTPSRGTEAFF
TRBD2	TRBV24-1	-	TRBJ2-1	TGTGCCACCAGTGATATAGCGGGGGGGCCGTACAATGAGCAGTTCTTC	CATSDIAGGPYNEQFF
-	TRBV4-1	-	TRBJ1-1	TGCGCCAGCAGCCAAGGGATGGCGGAGAACACTGAAGCTTTCTTT	CASSQGMAENTEAFF
-	TRBV24-1	once	TRBJ1-5	TGTGCCACCAGTGACGCGGGGGGACATAGCAATCAGCCCCAGCATTTT	CATSDAGGHSNQPQHF
TRBD2	TRBV2	-	TRBJ2-3	TGTGCCAGCAGCCTGCGGGGGGCGAGCACAGATACGCAGTATTTT	CASSLRGASTDTQYF
TRBD1	TRBV5-6	-	TRBJ1-6	TGTGCCAGCAGGCCGGGACAGGGTATCTTACCCCTCCACTTT	CASRPGQGILPLHF
TRBD1	TRBV18	-	TRBJ2-7	TGTGCCAGCTCACCGGGACAGGGGAGCTACGAGCAGTACTTC	CASSPGQGSYEQYF
TRBD1	TRBV10-3	-	TRBJ1-3	TGTGCCATCAGTGGACAGCTTGGACAGGGCACCATATATTTT	CAISGQLGQGTIYF
-	TRBV6-2/TRBV6-3	once	TRBJ1-5	TGTGCCAGCAGTTACGGTCGGGGACTCTATCAGCCCCAGCATTTT	CASSYGRGLYQPQHF
TRBD1	TRBV11-2	-	TRBJ1-2	TGTGCCAGCAACTTACAGGGGAATACCTATGGCTACACCTTC	CASNLQGNTYGYTF
-	TRBV7-9	-	TRBJ2-7	TGTGCCAGCAGCCCTATCGGGACATTCGCCTACGAGCAGTACTTC	CASSPIGTFAYEQYF
-	TRBV9	-	TRBJ2-1	TGTGCCAGCAGCCTCAACACCTACAATGAGCAGTTCTTC	CASSLNTYNEQFF
TRBD1	TRBV7-9	-	TRBJ1-1	TGTGCCAGCAGCCCTCCGGGACAGGGGGCTTCTGAAGCTTTCTTT	CASSPPGQGASEAFF
-	TRBV9	once	TRBJ2-3	TGTGCCAGCAGCGCCAACACAGATACGCAGTATTTT	CASSANTDTQYF
TRBD2	TRBV6-5	-	TRBJ2-5	TGTGCCAGCACAGACTCTACTAGCGGGACCCAGTACTTC	CASTDSTSGTQYF
-	TRBV28	-	TRBJ1-2	TGTGCCAGCAGTTTGGGGCAGGACGCGAACGCCTATGGCTACACCTTC	CASSLGQDANAYGYTF
TRBD1	TRBV7-9	-	TRBJ1-2	TGTGCCAGCAGCGTCACAGGGGGCTCTAACTATGGCTACACCTTC	CASSVTGGSNYGYTF
-	TRBV6-5	once	TRBJ2-5	TGTGCCAGCATTAGAGACTCACAAGAGACCCAGTACTTC	CASIRDSQETQYF
-	TRBV28	-	TRBJ2-1	TGTGCCAGCAGGCAGGCAGGGGCCTCCTACAATGAGCAGTTCTTC	CASRQAGASYNEQFF
TRBD1	TRBV11-2	-	TRBJ1-3	TGTGCCAGCAGGGGGACAGGGGGGCCCTATCCTGGAAACACCATATATTTT	CASRGTGGPYPGNTIYF
-	TRBV5-1	-	TRBJ1-4	TGCGCCAGCAGCCCCGGGGAGGCAGGGGAAAAACTGTTTTTT	CASSPGEAGEKLFF
-	TRBV9	-	TRBJ1-6	TGTGCCAGCAGCGAGTCGAGGGGGTCCTATAATTCACCCCTCCACTTT	CASSESRGSYNSPLHF
-	TRBV19	-	TRBJ1-1	TGTGCCAGTAGTTTAAGACAGGAGAACACTGAAGCTTTCTTT	CASSLRQENTEAFF
TRBD2	TRBV18	-	TRBJ2-7	TGTGCCAGCTCACCGACTAGCGTCTACGAGCAGTACTTC	CASSPTSVYEQYF
-	TRBV18	once	TRBJ2-7	TGTGCCAGCTCACCAGGACAGGAGCAGTACTTC	CASSPGQEQYF
TRBD2	TRBV7-3	-	TRBJ2-3	TGTGCCAGCAGCTTAACGACTAGCGGTAGGACAGATACGCAGTATTTT	CASSLTTSGRTDTQYF
-	TRBV11-2	-	TRBJ1-3	TGTGCCAGCAGCTTAGATCAGGGAAGGACTGGAAACACCATATATTTT	CASSLDQGRTGNTIYF
-	TRBV19	-	TRBJ1-2	TGTGCCAGTAGTCCGGGACGGAGGGTAGACTATGGCTACACCTTC	CASSPGRRVDYGYTF
TRBD2	TRBV7-9	-	TRBJ2-2	TGTGCCAGCAGCTTTTGGTCGGGGGGGCCCCCCGGGGAGCTGTTTTTT	CASSFWSGGPPGELFF
-	TRBV4-2	few	TRBJ2-7	TGTGCCAGCAGCCAAGATCAGGGCTACGAGCAGTACTTC	CASSQDQGYEQYF
-	TRBV24-1	once	TRBJ1-1	TGTGCCACCAGTGATCCCCAACTGACAGAAGCTTTCTTT	CATSDPQLTEAFF
TRBD2	TRBV7-2	-	TRBJ2-3	TGTGCCAGCAGCTTGCGGGGGGGCTCTAGCACAGATACGCAGTATTTT	CASSLRGGSSTDTQYF
TRBD1	TRBV28	-	TRBJ1-6	TGTGCCAGCAGTCCGCGACAGGGGACGGGGAATTCACCCCTCCACTTT	CASSPRQGTGNSPLHF
TRBD1	TRBV7-2	-	TRBJ1-2	TGTGCCAGCAGCTTAGGACAGGGGGAAGGCTACACCTTC	CASSLGQGEGYTF
TRBD2	TRBV7-9	once	TRBJ2-5	TGTGCCAGCAGCTTCCCCTCGCTCGGGACTAGCGGATCAGGGACCCAGTACTTC	CASSFPSLGTSGSGTQYF
-	TRBV18	-	TRBJ2-5	TGTGCCAGCCATCACGCACAGGGGGGGGAGACCCAGTACTTC	CASHHAQGGETQYF
-	TRBV5-4	-	TRBJ2-3	TGTGCCAGCAAAGCTTTAGGCACAGATACGCAGTATTTT	CASKALGTDTQYF
TRBD1	TRBV11-3	-	TRBJ1-1	TGTGCCAGCAGCCTGGGGGACAGTAGGAACACTGAAGCTTTCTTT	CASSLGDSRNTEAFF
-	TRBV12-5	-	TRBJ1-1	TGTGCTAGTGGTTTGGTCGGGAAAGCGGGAGCTTTCTTT	CASGLVGKAGAFF
TRBD1	TRBV5-4	-	TRBJ2-5	TGTGCCAGCAGCTTACCGGGACAGGGAGTAGAGACCCAGTACTTC	CASSLPGQGVETQYF
TRBD2	TRBV27	-	TRBJ2-3	TGTGCCAGCAGAATGGGACTAGCGGATTTCACAGATACGCAGTATTTT	CASRMGLADFTDTQYF
-	TRBV25-1	-	TRBJ2-2	TGTGCCAGCAGTGAAGGCGGGGCAAACACCGGGGAGCTGTTTTTT	CASSEGGANTGELFF
TRBD2	TRBV24-1	-	TRBJ2-1	TGTGCCACCAGTGACCCCAGCGGGGGTGGTTACAATGAGCAGTTCTTC	CATSDPSGGGYNEQFF
-	TRBV24-1	-	TRBJ2-5	TGTGCCACCAGTGACCCAAGATCTATCGGGACCCAGTACTTC	CATSDPRSIGTQYF
-	TRBV15	once	TRBJ1-6	TGTGCCACCAGCAGAGAATCGGGTTCACCCCTCCACTTT	CATSRESGSPLHF
-	TRBV4-1	-	TRBJ1-3	TGCGCCAGCAGCCAACCCAGGGTTGGAAACACCATATATTTT	CASSQPRVGNTIYF
TRBD1	TRBV23-1	-	TRBJ1-5	TGCGCCAGCAGTCACCCCGACAGGGGTCATCAGCCCCAGCATTTT	CASSHPDRGHQPQHF
-	TRBV6-5	-	TRBJ1-2	TGTGCCAGCAGTTACCGACAAGGTCGCGGCTACACCTTC	CASSYRQGRGYTF
-	TRBV7-2	-	TRBJ2-5	TGTGCCAGCAGCCTTAGCGTACAAGAGACCCAGTACTTC	CASSLSVQETQYF
-	TRBV19	-	TRBJ2-7	TGTGCCAGTAGTCCCCAGACTAGGGCCCTCTACGAGCAGTACTTC	CASSPQTRALYEQYF